The rows below give T cell receptor beta chains drawn from one sample of a study of blood T cell repertoires in COVID-19. TCRdb keeps only in-frame clones here, not all; method: immunoSEQ multiplex PCR. The sample contains 120,000 or so clones, approximately 74% of which appear only once. What was sequenced was peripheral blood. The receptors were sampled from a man aged 60 to 75 with acute or convalescent COVID-19. CDR3s include the opening cysteine and the closing phenylalanine or tryptophan. A D gene is named only where the DNA matches it firmly. Not every row has a clone size; where given, it reads once, few, many or a size class.

- | TRBJ1-3 | - | TRBV18 | TGTGCCAGCTCACCTGCAGGTGGAAACACCATATATTTT | CASSPAGGNTIYF
TRBD1 | TRBJ2-7 | - | TRBV19 | TGTGCCAGTAGATTTTCGACAGGGGCGACCTACGAGCAGTACTTC | CASRFSTGATYEQYF
TRBD1 | TRBJ2-1 | - | TRBV5-1 | TGCGCCAGCAGCGGACAGGGGGGCGCCTACAATGAGCAGTTCTTC | CASSGQGGAYNEQFF
TRBD1 | TRBJ1-2 | few | TRBV18 | TGTGCCAGCTCACGACAGGGGGCGAGCGACTATGGCTACACCTTC | CASSRQGASDYGYTF
TRBD2 | TRBJ2-1 | - | TRBV5-1 | TGCGCCAGCGCCCCCGGCGGGAGGGGTTACAATGAGCAGTTCTTC | CASAPGGRGYNEQFF
TRBD1 | TRBJ2-3 | once | TRBV23-1 | TGCGCCAGCAGTCCCCGGACAGGGGACCTCACAGATACGCAGTATTTT | CASSPRTGDLTDTQYF
TRBD1 | TRBJ1-4 | - | TRBV6-1 | TGTGCCAGCAGCTTTGGACAGGGAAGTAATGAAAAACTGTTTTTT | CASSFGQGSNEKLFF
TRBD2 | TRBJ2-3 | - | TRBV29-1 | TGCAGCGTGGAAAGACCGGGACTAGGGGCGACAGATACGCAGTATTTT | CSVERPGLGATDTQYF
- | TRBJ1-4 | few | TRBV7-9 | TGTGCCAGCAGCTTAGCCCAGGGGCTTAATGAAAAACTGTTTTTT | CASSLAQGLNEKLFF
- | TRBJ1-5 | few | TRBV3-1/TRBV3-2 | TGTGCCAGCAGCCTAGGACCGGGAGCCCCCCAGCATTTT | CASSLGPGAPQHF
- | TRBJ2-1 | - | TRBV11-1 | TGTGCCAGCAGCTTCGGTCCTGGGGAGGATGAGCAGTTCTTC | CASSFGPGEDEQFF
- | TRBJ2-7 | - | TRBV19 | TGTGCCAGTAGTATGGAGCTAGCGACCTACGAGCAGTACTTC | CASSMELATYEQYF
- | TRBJ1-5 | few | TRBV30 | TGTGCCTGGAGTATGACAGGACAGCCCCAGCATTTT | CAWSMTGQPQHF
TRBD2 | TRBJ2-1 | - | TRBV5-1 | TGCGCCAGCAGCTTGTGGGCTGGGCTAGCGGGGTCACAGGAGCAGTTCTTC | CASSLWAGLAGSQEQFF
- | TRBJ1-1 | - | TRBV10-2 | TGCGCCAGCAGAGAGACACCCAACACTGAAGCTTTCTTT | CASRETPNTEAFF
TRBD2 | TRBJ2-3 | - | TRBV7-2 | TGTGCCAGCAGCTTTACTAGCGGAAGCACTCTAGATACGCAGTATTTT | CASSFTSGSTLDTQYF
TRBD1 | TRBJ2-7 | - | TRBV11-3 | TGTGCCAGCAGCTTACAAGCTGGAAATAAGGACAGGGCCTACGAGCAGTACTTC | CASSLQAGNKDRAYEQYF
- | TRBJ2-1 | once | TRBV7-6 | TGTGCCAGCAGCTTAGAAGCGCGACCCTACAATGAGCAGTTCTTC | CASSLEARPYNEQFF
- | TRBJ2-7 | - | TRBV7-8 | TGTGCCAGCAGCTTAGGTTCAGGGTCGAACGAGCAGTACTTC | CASSLGSGSNEQYF
TRBD1 | TRBJ1-6 | - | TRBV7-9 | TGTGCCAGCAGCTTAGGTCTCGACAGGGCCAATTCACCCCTCCACTTT | CASSLGLDRANSPLHF
- | TRBJ1-2 | - | TRBV12-1 | TGTATATGGGACAGGGGGTTCTATGGCTACACCTTC | CIWDRGFYGYTF
- | TRBJ1-6 | - | TRBV5-1 | TGCGCCAGCAGCTTAAGGCAGGGCGATAATTCACCCCTCCACTTT | CASSLRQGDNSPLHF
- | TRBJ2-7 | - | TRBV5-5 | TGTGCCAGCAGCCATGGGACATCGATCGAGCAGTACTTC | CASSHGTSIEQYF
TRBD1 | TRBJ1-4 | - | TRBV6-6 | TGTGCCAGCAGTTACTCGACAGGGGGAGGCGAAAAACTGTTTTTT | CASSYSTGGGEKLFF
- | TRBJ1-2 | - | TRBV7-9 | TGTGCCAGCAGCTTTCGCGAGGGTTTGCGTGGCTACACCTTC | CASSFREGLRGYTF
- | TRBJ2-3 | - | TRBV19 | TGTGCCAGTAGTCGCTCCCGGGCCGAAGGGGGCACAGATACGCAGTATTTT | CASSRSRAEGGTDTQYF
TRBD1 | TRBJ2-1 | - | TRBV28 | TGTGCCAGCAGAGGACAGGGGGCTATCTCCTACAATGAGCAGTTCTTC | CASRGQGAISYNEQFF
- | TRBJ1-2 | - | TRBV3-1/TRBV3-2 | TGTGCCAGCAGCCAAGATCAGAGGGGGAGCGGCTACACCTTC | CASSQDQRGSGYTF
- | TRBJ1-1 | - | TRBV6-5 | TGTGCCAGCAGGGAGACAGTAAACACTGAAGCTTTCTTT | CASRETVNTEAFF
- | TRBJ2-3 | - | TRBV10-3 | TGTGCCATCAGTGATGCCAGGGTCGCAGATACGCAGTATTTT | CAISDARVADTQYF
TRBD2 | TRBJ2-1 | - | TRBV9 | TGTGCCCGCAGCGTAGCTATGCTAGCGGGGGGGGGTTACAATGAGCAGTTCTTC | CARSVAMLAGGGYNEQFF
- | TRBJ1-2 | - | TRBV5-6 | TGTGCCAGCAGTTATGACAGAGCCAGCTATGGCTACACCTTC | CASSYDRASYGYTF
- | TRBJ1-4 | - | TRBV11-2 | TGTGCCAGCAGCGTACAGGGCCGCCTTAATGAAAAACTGTTTTTT | CASSVQGRLNEKLFF
- | TRBJ2-5 | - | TRBV4-1 | TGCGCCAGCAGCCCAACTAGGACTTCGCAAGAGACCCAGTACTTC | CASSPTRTSQETQYF
- | TRBJ2-1 | - | TRBV5-1 | TGCGCCAGCAGCTCCTATGACTTGGCGGGCCTTTACAATGAGCAGTTCTTC | CASSSYDLAGLYNEQFF
- | TRBJ1-1 | few | TRBV25-1 | TGTGCCAGCAGTGACGGGAGGAGATACGCTGAAGCTTTCTTT | CASSDGRRYAEAFF
- | TRBJ1-2 | - | TRBV6-5 | TGTGCCAGCGAGCCCGCCCCGAACTATGGCTACACCTTC | CASEPAPNYGYTF
TRBD1 | TRBJ2-7 | - | TRBV7-3 | TGTGCCAGCAGCCTGTTACCGGGACAGGGGTACGAGCAGTACTTC | CASSLLPGQGYEQYF
- | TRBJ2-3 | few | TRBV6-4 | TGTGCCAGCTCTAGACAGAATTCAGATACGCAGTATTTT | CASSRQNSDTQYF
- | TRBJ1-2 | - | TRBV7-6 | TGTGCCAGCGGTGAGGGCTATGGCTACACCTTC | CASGEGYGYTF
TRBD2 | TRBJ2-3 | - | TRBV7-9 | TGTGCCAGCAGCTTCGTAGCGGGGTCGAGCACAGATACGCAGTATTTT | CASSFVAGSSTDTQYF
TRBD1 | TRBJ2-7 | - | TRBV29-1 | TGCAGCGTTGAACTATATGGGACAGGGAGGGATCGGGAGCAGTACTTC | CSVELYGTGRDREQYF
- | TRBJ2-7 | - | TRBV24-1 | TGTGCCACCAGTGTTTCTTCAGGCCTAACCTACGAGCAGTACTTC | CATSVSSGLTYEQYF
- | TRBJ2-1 | few | TRBV12-3/TRBV12-4 | TGTGCCAGCAGTTTGGAGCGGGCGGCGGGGCAGTTCTTC | CASSLERAAGQFF
- | TRBJ2-7 | - | TRBV11-1 | TGTGCCAGCAGCCGACACAGGGCCCTAAACGAGCAGTACTTC | CASSRHRALNEQYF
TRBD1 | TRBJ1-1 | - | TRBV3-1/TRBV3-2 | TGTGCCAGCAGCCAAGGGGTGACAGGGAGGTTCACTGAAGCTTTCTTT | CASSQGVTGRFTEAFF
TRBD1 | TRBJ1-2 | - | TRBV7-9 | TGTGCCAGCAGCTTGGGACAGGGGGTTAACTATGGCTACACCTTC | CASSLGQGVNYGYTF
- | TRBJ2-3 | - | TRBV6-5 | TGTGCCAGCAGGGGCACAGGGGGGGGTACGCAGTATTTT | CASRGTGGGTQYF
TRBD1 | TRBJ1-2 | - | TRBV12-3/TRBV12-4 | TGTGCCAGCACTCGGGACAGTTTAGGCTACACCTTC | CASTRDSLGYTF
- | TRBJ1-5 | - | TRBV30 | TGTGCCTGGAGTGTAGGCGGCTATCAGCCCCAGCATTTT | CAWSVGGYQPQHF
- | TRBJ2-2 | - | TRBV10-2 | TGCGCCAGCAATTCTATGAACACCGGGGAGCTGTTTTTT | CASNSMNTGELFF
- | TRBJ1-4 | - | TRBV6-4 | TGTGCCAGCAGCGGATCATCGCAGGCAAAACTGTTTTTT | CASSGSSQAKLFF
TRBD2 | TRBJ2-1 | - | TRBV2 | TGTGCCAGCAGTTTAGCGGGGGCCCGGTCTAATGAGCAGTTCTTC | CASSLAGARSNEQFF
- | TRBJ2-5 | - | TRBV10-3 | TGTGCCATCAGTGAGTCGGAGGGCGGAGAGACCCAGTACTTC | CAISESEGGETQYF
- | TRBJ2-7 | - | TRBV7-9 | TGTGCCAGCAGCTCGCATTTGGTAGCAGACCCCTACGAGCAGTACTTC | CASSSHLVADPYEQYF
TRBD2 | TRBJ2-3 | - | TRBV10-2 | TGCGCCGCTATGCGGGGGTTACCCACAGATACGCAGTATTTT | CAAMRGLPTDTQYF